Each of the 30 T cell receptor beta chains below was sequenced from the same sample in a study of shared clonotypes between healthy human individuals. Repertoires were generated with immunoSEQ multiplex PCR, while TCRdb's copy carries only in-frame clones and drops some. Here the sample spans roughly 520,000 clones, about 96% being singletons. Sequencing was performed on naive CD4+ T cells sorted from blood. Subset indicated: CD45RA+ positively selected. The receptors derive from a woman between 25 and 40 years old in good health.

This chain connects TRBV14 to TRBJ1-2; the D is unclear. The length of the CDR3 is 11 residues. The V end lost 1 base, the J end lost 8 bases, and 5 bases lay between the germline ends. Germline V gene lookup returns CDR1 SGHDN and CDR2 FVKESK. CDR3 protein: CASSQGGGYTF. The CDR3 coding sequence is TGTGCCAGCAGCCAAGGCGGCGGCTACACCTTC.

The chain combines TRBV6-4 with TRBJ2-1; TRBD1 aligns across 8 bases. Unmatched junction bases numbered 6, after V lost 9 bases and J lost 2 bases. CDR1 and CDR2 (germline): MRHNA, SNTAGT. The CDR3 sequence is 14 residues long. CDR3 bases: TGTGCCAGAACCGACAGGGGTGCCTACAATGAGCAGTTCTTC. Residues: CARTDRGAYNEQFF.

The rearrangement uses TRBV28 and TRBJ1-2; a possible D gene is TRBD1 (6 bases). The V gene lost 4 bases and the J gene lost 7 bases, with 13 bases spanning the gap. This CDR3 has 13 residues. Per germline, CDR1 MDHEN and CDR2 SYDVKM. The CDR3 loop reads CASSWDTSGGYTF. The CDR3 DNA follows: TGTGCCAGCAGTTGGGACACTAGCGGTGGCTACACCTTC.

The chain employs TRBV4-1 and TRBJ2-4; possible D gene TRBD2, 6 bases. This CDR3 has 17 residues. From germline, CDR1 is MGHRA and CDR2 YSYEKL. Trimming stripped 1 base from V and 2 bases from J, with 15 bases between. The CDR3 is CASSQGLAVTTKNIQYF. Here the CDR3 DNA reads TGCGCCAGCAGCCAAGGTTTAGCGGTGACAACCAAAAACATTCAGTACTTC.

The CDR3 loop reads CAWIKRGAGGPREQFF. For the CDR3, the DNA is TGTGCCTGGATCAAAAGGGGAGCGGGAGGGCCTAGGGAGCAGTTCTTC. The chain joins TRBV30 to TRBJ2-1; 10 bases line up with TRBD2. This CDR3 is 16 amino acids long. The J segment lost 10 bases and the V segment lost 4 bases, leaving 16 bases of the junction unmatched. Germline loops: CDR1 GTSNPN, CDR2 SVGIG (reference sequence).

This clone was recorded only once. J is TRBJ1-3 and V is TRBV6-5; D is perhaps TRBD1 (6 bases). V was cut by 0 bases and J by 0 bases, with 9 bases left in between. The CDR3 runs to 16 residues. Germline assignment: CDR1 MNHEY and CDR2 SVGAGI. The CDR3 loop is CASSYSTGLSGNTIYF. The DNA of the CDR3 is TGTGCCAGCAGTTACTCGACAGGCCTCTCTGGAAACACCATATATTTT.

This clone appeared a single time. V is TRBV5-6 and J is TRBJ2-6, with D uncertain. Trimming removed 8 bases at V and 0 bases at J, with 12 bases between. Germline loops: CDR1 SGHDT, CDR2 YYEEEE. CDR3 size: 15 residues. CDR3 sequence: CASHRVVSGANVLTF. In nucleotides, the CDR3 is TGTGCCAGTCACAGAGTAGTCTCTGGGGCCAACGTCCTGACTTTC.

The chain carries TRBV28 and TRBJ2-7; 12 positions agree with TRBD1. Germline V gene lookup returns CDR1 MDHEN and CDR2 SYDVKM. This CDR3 comprises 15 residues. J gave up 4 bases and V 4 bases, and 5 bases lay outside the gene matches. In nucleotides, the CDR3 is TGTGCCAGCAGTTCGATGGGACAGGGGGCTTACGAGCAGTACTTC. Translating it yields CASSSMGQGAYEQYF.

This chain joins TRBV5-8 and TRBJ1-3; D is unresolved. From germline, CDR1 is SGHTS and CDR2 YDEGEE. There are 12 residues in the CDR3. V lost 4 bases, J lost 7 bases, and 9 bases lay in between. The CDR3 bases are TGTGCCAGCAGCAGGAGTCGGAACACCATATATTTT. Its translation is CASSRSRNTIYF.

The chain recombines TRBV5-1 with TRBJ2-7; no reliable D call. V gave up 0 bases and J gave up 3 bases, with 4 bases separating them. This CDR3 is built from 12 residues. Germline loops: CDR1 SGHRS, CDR2 YFSETQ. CDR3 sequence (DNA): TGCGCCAGCAGCTTGGCCAACTACGAGCAGTACTTC. It yields the protein CASSLANYEQYF.

The rearrangement uses TRBV5-6 and TRBJ2-3; D is undetermined. Trimming left V 1 base short and J 6 bases short, with 6 bases between. Germline V CDR1 and CDR2: SGHDT, YYEEEE. The CDR3 loop spans 12 amino acids. CDR3 loop: CASSLYVDTQYF. The CDR3 nucleotides are TGTGCCAGCAGCTTGTATGTGGATACGCAGTATTTT.

The CDR3 here is CASSLELAGYEQYF. CDR3 coding DNA: TGTGCCAGCAGCTTAGAACTAGCGGGCTACGAGCAGTACTTC. The chain uses TRBV7-9 and TRBJ2-7; TRBD2 matches 9 bases. CDR1 SEHNR and CDR2 FQNEAQ come from the germline V gene (reference sequence). This CDR3 has 14 amino acids. Losses at the gene ends were 1 base for V and 3 bases for J; bases not matched to a gene: 1.

The V and J genes are TRBV4-2 and TRBJ2-2; 10 nucleotides agree with TRBD2. The CDR3 runs 17 residues. With V trimmed by 4 bases and J by 1 base, 6 bases remained unmatched. The germline V gene encodes CDR1 LGHNA and CDR2 YNFKEQ. The chain's CDR3 is CASSLPGLAVNTGELFF. As DNA, the CDR3 is TGTGCCAGCAGCCTGCCAGGACTAGCGGTGAACACCGGGGAGCTGTTTTTT.

The rearrangement joins TRBV28 to TRBJ2-3, with TRBD2 matching 12 bases. V shed 7 bases, J shed 2 bases, and the junction held 10 bases outside the gene matches. The germline V gene has CDR1 MDHEN and CDR2 SYDVKM. This CDR3 comprises 17 residues. The DNA for the CDR3 is TGTGCCAGCATCCCCACACTAGCGGGGGGATACACAGATACGCAGTATTTT. It translates to CASIPTLAGGYTDTQYF.

The genes are TRBV5-4 and TRBJ2-3; D not certain. V was pared by 3 bases and J by 7 bases, with 6 bases between. The CDR3 is 11 amino acids. Germline lookup yields CDR1 SGHNT and CDR2 YYREEE (reference sequence). The CDR3 protein is CASSYGYTQYF. CDR3 sequence (DNA): TGTGCCAGCAGCTACGGGTATACGCAGTATTTT.

This clone showed up just once. The CDR3 is CASRSSGSADTQYF. The CDR3 DNA sequence: TGTGCCAGCAGATCTAGCGGGAGCGCGGATACGCAGTATTTT. V and J are TRBV6-4 and TRBJ2-3, with 10 positions matching TRBD2. This CDR3 region has 14 residues. Trimming at V came to 6 bases and at J to 6 bases, leaving 6 bases not matched to a gene. Per the germline V gene, CDR1 is MRHNA and CDR2 is SNTAGT.

The chain carries TRBV5-6 and TRBJ2-1, with D perhaps matching TRBD1 or TRBD2 (6 bases each). CDR3 size: 16 residues. CDR1 and CDR2 from the germline V gene are SGHDT and YYEEEE. Trimming took 4 bases from V and 1 from J, leaving 15 bases between them. CDR3 sequence: CASSRPGGGSYNEQFF. For the CDR3, the DNA is TGTGCCAGCAGCCGGCCCGGGGGCGGATCCTACAATGAGCAGTTCTTC.

The V gene is TRBV6-1, the J gene TRBJ2-1; D is unresolved. The CDR3 totals 13 residues. CDR1 and CDR2 (germline): MNHNS, SASEGT. Trimming removed 9 bases from V and 5 bases from J, with 14 bases in between. The CDR3 loop reads CASAARRNNEQFF. CDR3 DNA sequence: TGTGCCAGTGCGGCGAGGAGAAACAATGAGCAGTTCTTC.

CDR3 DNA sequence: TGTGCCAGCCATGCCGGTGGCGTCTCCTACAATGAGCAGTTCTTC. The encoded protein is CASHAGGVSYNEQFF. The chain links TRBV19 to TRBJ2-1; no definite D call. The V and J ends lost 9 bases and 0 bases respectively, with 15 bases between them. Germline V gives CDR1 LNHDA, CDR2 SQIVND (reference sequence). This CDR3 contains 15 residues.

The V and J genes are TRBV5-5 and TRBJ2-6; TRBD1 might be the D (6 bases). The V gene lost 4 bases and the J gene lost 2 bases, with 13 bases spanning the gap. The CDR3 is made up of 16 amino acids. Germline values: CDR1 SGHKS, CDR2 YYEKEE (reference sequence). CDR3 bases: TGTGCCAGCAGCCCGCGCCCAGGGGCTGGGGCCAACGTCCTGACTTTC. Protein product: CASSPRPGAGANVLTF.

This sequence joins TRBV21-1 and TRBJ2-7; the DNA was not compared with TRBD1, the D call given in the table. TRBV21-1 represents a pseudogene. The CDR3 has 20 amino acids. The CDR3 bases are TGTGCCAGCAGCAAAGGTCAACCCGGGACAGTACGGGGTAGCTCCTACGAGCAGTACTTC. As protein: CASSKGQPGTVRGSSYEQYF.

This clone has only a few counts. The V gene is TRBV5-1, the J gene TRBJ1-2; D may be TRBD1 (6 bases). V was trimmed by 4 bases and J by 6 bases, leaving 19 bases between them. The length of the CDR3 is 15 residues. Per germline, CDR1 SGHRS and CDR2 YFSETQ. CDR3 protein: CASSATAGGENGYTF. Here the CDR3 DNA reads TGCGCCAGCAGCGCCACGGCCGGGGGCGAGAATGGCTACACCTTC.

The rearrangement joins TRBV5-1 to TRBJ1-3, with 8 bases aligning to TRBD1. Germline V gene data show CDR1 as SGHRS and CDR2 as YFSETQ. The CDR3 runs to 16 residues. Trimming cost V 4 bases and J 4 bases; bases outside gene matches: 10. This CDR3 is CASSPGGQASGNTIYF. The CDR3 DNA sequence: TGCGCCAGCAGCCCGGGGGGACAGGCGTCGGGAAACACCATATATTTT.

This chain uses TRBV2 with TRBJ2-7, with a weak D call TRBD2 (6 bases). Germline values: CDR1 SNHLY, CDR2 FYNNEI. The CDR3 totals 14 residues. The V gene lost 5 bases and the J gene lost 2 bases, with 13 bases spanning the gap. The CDR3 protein is CASSTRDWPYEQYF. In DNA, the CDR3 is TGTGCCAGCAGTACCCGGGACTGGCCCTACGAGCAGTACTTC.

The V gene is TRBV4-1, the J gene TRBJ2-3; 12 nucleotides agree with TRBD2. The trim removed 4 bases at V and 0 bases at J, leaving 8 bases unmatched. The germline gives CDR1 MGHRA, CDR2 YSYEKL. The CDR3 contains 18 residues. The CDR3 protein is CASSPGLAGIRSTDTQYF. The CDR3, as DNA: TGCGCCAGCAGCCCAGGACTAGCGGGAATCCGTAGCACAGATACGCAGTATTTT.

The chain links TRBV6-5 to TRBJ1-4; TRBD1 is a possible D gene (5 bases). Germline CDR1 reads MNHEY; CDR2 reads SVGAGI. Trimming left V 6 bases short and J 5 bases short, with 13 bases between. The CDR3 totals 14 residues. CDR3 residues: CASSSGLGNEKLFF. CDR3 nucleotide sequence: TGTGCCAGCAGCTCAGGGCTAGGCAATGAAAAACTGTTTTTT.

This sequence joins TRBV6-5 and TRBJ2-2; 8 positions match TRBD2. The germline gives CDR1 MNHEY, CDR2 SVGAGI. V shed 4 bases, J shed 0 bases, and the junction held 4 bases outside the gene matches. The CDR3 totals 16 residues. This chain's CDR3 is CASSLTSGANTGELFF. The CDR3 DNA reads as TGTGCCAGCAGTTTAACTAGCGGAGCGAACACCGGGGAGCTGTTTTTT.

The chain employs TRBV6-5 and TRBJ2-7, with 8 bases identical to TRBD1. V lost 10 bases, J lost 6 bases, and 14 bases stayed unmatched. The CDR3 totals 14 residues. Germline values: CDR1 MNHEY, CDR2 SVGAGI. CDR3: CATAPGTGVGEQYF. CDR3 in DNA: TGTGCCACCGCCCCAGGGACAGGCGTCGGCGAGCAGTACTTC.

The chain carries TRBV5-1 and TRBJ2-2, with D perhaps given as TRBD1 or TRBD2 (5 bases each). V lost 0 bases and J 3 bases, leaving 12 bases between the germline ends. This CDR3 is 16 amino acids long. Looked up from germline, CDR1 is SGHRS and CDR2 is YFSETQ. The CDR3 DNA reads TGCGCCAGCAGCTTGGCATCGGGGCTGGACACCGGGGAGCTGTTTTTT. It specifies CASSLASGLDTGELFF.

V gene TRBV2 combines with J gene TRBJ2-7; TRBD2 agrees at 9 bases. Trimming removed 5 bases from V and 3 bases from J; junction bases left unmatched: 2. The CDR3 spans 13 residues. Germline V gene lookup returns CDR1 SNHLY and CDR2 FYNNEI. The CDR3 DNA sequence: TGTGCCAGCAGTCTAGCGGGATTCTACGAGCAGTACTTC. This translates into CASSLAGFYEQYF.